These T cell receptor beta chains were read from a single sample in a study of blood T cell repertoires in COVID-19. The protocol was immunoSEQ multiplex PCR, while the TCRdb copy is restricted to in-frame clones and leaves out a portion. The table lists hundreds of thousands of clones, around nine tenths of them singletons. Sequenced input: peripheral blood. The origin of the receptors is a woman in her seventies with COVID-19, enrolled during active disease. Both conserved end residues are part of each CDR3. A D gene is named only where the DNA matches it firmly. Clone size appears in some rows only: once, few, many, or a class for an expanded clone.

D	V	size	J	CDR3	DNA
TRBD1	TRBV18	once	TRBJ1-5	CASSAAGTGNQPQHF	TGTGCCAGCTCAGCTGCCGGGACAGGGAATCAGCCCCAGCATTTT
TRBD1	TRBV5-6	NA	TRBJ2-5	CASSPLPQGARETQYF	TGTGCCAGCAGCCCCTTGCCCCAGGGGGCCCGAGAGACCCAGTACTTC
NA	TRBV28	NA	TRBJ2-3	CASSLLFFTDTQYF	TGTGCCAGCAGTTTACTCTTTTTCACAGATACGCAGTATTTT
TRBD1	TRBV6-5	once	TRBJ1-5	CASSSMDRLQPQHF	TGTGCCAGCAGTTCCATGGACAGGCTTCAGCCCCAGCATTTT
TRBD1	TRBV6-6	NA	TRBJ1-4	CASSQTGVPNEKLFF	TGTGCCAGCAGCCAGACAGGGGTACCTAATGAAAAACTGTTTTTT
NA	TRBV19	few	TRBJ1-1	CASSIGPFNTEAFF	TGTGCCAGTAGTATAGGTCCTTTTAACACTGAAGCTTTCTTT
NA	TRBV10-1	NA	TRBJ1-2	CASFVTGRANYGYTF	TGCGCCAGCTTTGTAACCGGGAGAGCTAACTATGGCTACACCTTC
TRBD1	TRBV5-1	NA	TRBJ1-1	CASSLTGGYNTEAFF	TGCGCCAGCAGCTTGACAGGGGGATATAACACTGAAGCTTTCTTT
NA	TRBV27	NA	TRBJ1-1	CASKQNTEAFF	TGTGCCAGCAAGCAGAACACTGAAGCTTTCTTT
NA	TRBV24-1	NA	TRBJ2-1	CATSDLRDTSEQFF	TGTGCCACCAGTGATTTGCGGGACACTAGTGAGCAGTTCTTC
TRBD1	TRBV7-6	NA	TRBJ2-6	CASSLDRGLGVLTF	TGTGCCAGCAGCTTGGACAGGGGGCTGGGCGTCCTGACTTTC
TRBD1	TRBV5-6	NA	TRBJ2-6	CASSLGTGGSGANVLTF	TGTGCCAGCAGCTTGGGGACAGGGGGCTCTGGGGCCAACGTCCTGACTTTC
NA	TRBV5-6	once	TRBJ1-2	CASSPLELANYGYTF	TGTGCCAGCAGCCCGTTGGAGTTAGCTAACTATGGCTACACCTTC
NA	TRBV30	NA	TRBJ1-6	CAWNQYNSPLHF	TGTGCCTGGAACCAGTATAATTCACCCCTCCACTTT
TRBD2	TRBV9	NA	TRBJ2-5	CASSPLGGETQYF	TGTGCCAGCAGCCCCTTGGGGGGGGAGACCCAGTACTTC
NA	TRBV6-5	few	TRBJ2-1	CASSDSIYEQFF	TGTGCCAGCAGCGACAGTATCTATGAGCAGTTCTTC
TRBD1	TRBV2	NA	TRBJ1-2	CASTEQGSNYGYTF	TGTGCCAGCACCGAACAGGGGAGCAACTATGGCTACACCTTC
TRBD2	TRBV10-2	NA	TRBJ2-2	CASGRERGLGELFF	TGCGCCAGTGGGAGGGAGCGGGGGCTCGGGGAGCTGTTTTTT
TRBD1	TRBV4-3	NA	TRBJ1-2	CASSHGPGQGAGGYTF	TGCGCCAGCAGCCACGGCCCGGGACAGGGGGCGGGGGGCTACACCTTC
NA	TRBV29-1	NA	TRBJ2-3	CSVQARDTQYF	TGCAGCGTACAGGCTCGAGATACGCAGTATTTT
TRBD2	TRBV11-2	NA	TRBJ2-3	CASSLDSGGPLGDTQYF	TGTGCCAGCAGCTTAGACAGCGGGGGGCCCCTCGGGGATACGCAGTATTTT
NA	TRBV4-1	NA	TRBJ1-5	CASSRDPQGDQPQHF	TGCGCCAGCAGCCGCGACCCACAGGGCGATCAGCCCCAGCATTTT
NA	TRBV18	few	TRBJ2-7	CASSSGLVAYEQYF	TGTGCCAGCTCATCTGGACTGGTTGCTTACGAGCAGTACTTC
NA	TRBV6-6	NA	TRBJ2-2	CASSIQENTGELFF	TGTGCCAGCAGTATACAGGAGAACACCGGGGAGCTGTTTTTT
NA	TRBV7-2	few	TRBJ1-1	CASTTRQNTEAFF	TGTGCCAGCACCACACGACAGAACACTGAAGCTTTCTTT
NA	TRBV3-1/TRBV3-2	NA	TRBJ1-2	CASSHGGDGYTF	TGTGCCAGCAGCCATGGGGGGGATGGCTACACCTTC
NA	TRBV29-1	NA	TRBJ2-6	CSALPGTQYTGANVLTF	TGCAGCGCCCTGCCCGGGACACAATATACTGGGGCCAACGTCCTGACTTTC
TRBD1	TRBV18	NA	TRBJ2-2	CASSQNLGTATGELFF	TGTGCCAGCTCACAGAACCTCGGGACAGCCACCGGGGAGCTGTTTTTT
TRBD1	TRBV3-1/TRBV3-2	NA	TRBJ1-3	CASSRQGPTGNTIYF	TGTGCCAGCAGCCGACAGGGGCCTACTGGAAACACCATATATTTT
TRBD1	TRBV2	NA	TRBJ1-6	CASSETGVLRSPLHF	TGTGCCAGCAGTGAGACAGGGGTTTTACGTTCACCCCTCCACTTT
TRBD1	TRBV5-4	NA	TRBJ2-2	CASSLGQGWSGELFF	TGTGCCAGCAGCCTTGGACAGGGTTGGTCCGGGGAGCTGTTTTTT
TRBD1	TRBV24-1	NA	TRBJ2-5	CATKDRWEETQYF	TGTGCCACCAAGGACAGGTGGGAAGAGACCCAGTACTTC
NA	TRBV5-8	NA	TRBJ1-1	CASRPGLNTEAFF	TGTGCCAGCAGGCCAGGGTTGAACACTGAAGCTTTCTTT
NA	TRBV18	NA	TRBJ1-2	CASSPVEGFYGYTF	TGTGCCAGCTCACCAGTGGAGGGCTTCTATGGCTACACCTTC
TRBD1	TRBV7-2	NA	TRBJ1-1	CASSFGQGATEAFF	TGTGCCAGCAGCTTTGGACAGGGGGCAACTGAAGCTTTCTTT
TRBD1	TRBV30	NA	TRBJ1-2	CAWSPRTGGLPNYGYTF	TGTGCCTGGAGTCCCAGGACAGGGGGGCTTCCAAACTATGGCTACACCTTC
TRBD1	TRBV27	NA	TRBJ2-7	CASSRGQIAYEQYF	TGTGCCAGCAGCCGGGGACAGATTGCCTACGAGCAGTACTTC
TRBD1	TRBV27	NA	TRBJ1-6	CASSFPGGSPLHF	TGTGCCAGCAGTTTTCCAGGGGGATCACCCCTCCACTTT
NA	TRBV9	NA	TRBJ1-5	CASSVSSGTPYSNQPQHF	TGTGCCAGCAGCGTAAGTTCCGGGACACCCTATAGCAATCAGCCCCAGCATTTT
NA	TRBV5-1	NA	TRBJ1-1	CASSVTGANTEAFF	TGCGCCAGCAGCGTGACAGGCGCCAACACTGAAGCTTTCTTT
NA	TRBV15	NA	TRBJ1-3	CATSRTPSVGAPGNTIYF	TGTGCCACCAGCAGAACCCCCTCGGTTGGGGCCCCTGGAAACACCATATATTTT
TRBD2	TRBV7-2	NA	TRBJ2-3	CASSPGRGGGRTDTQYF	TGTGCCAGCAGCCCGGGAAGGGGCGGGGGGCGCACAGATACGCAGTATTTT
TRBD1	TRBV6-5	NA	TRBJ1-2	CASRGRTGPLGGYTF	TGTGCCAGCAGGGGGCGGACAGGTCCCTTGGGGGGCTACACCTTC
TRBD1	TRBV6-5	NA	TRBJ2-2	CASSTGGSTGELFF	TGTGCCAGCAGCACAGGGGGGTCCACCGGGGAGCTGTTTTTT
TRBD1	TRBV9	NA	TRBJ1-1	CASSGGQDYTEAFF	TGTGCCAGCAGCGGAGGACAGGATTACACTGAAGCTTTCTTT
TRBD1	TRBV7-3	NA	TRBJ1-6	CASRFDRANSPLHF	TGTGCCAGCAGATTCGACAGGGCCAATTCACCCCTCCACTTT
TRBD1	TRBV7-8	NA	TRBJ1-5	CASSFRQGSNQPQHF	TGTGCCAGCAGCTTCAGACAGGGATCCAATCAGCCCCAGCATTTT
NA	TRBV2	NA	TRBJ2-7	CASSDGGEQYF	TGTGCCAGCAGTGACGGGGGCGAGCAGTACTTC
NA	TRBV4-2	NA	TRBJ1-1	CASSQEHMNTEAFF	TGTGCCAGCAGCCAAGAACACATGAACACTGAAGCTTTCTTT
NA	TRBV21-1	NA	TRBJ1-1	CASSKGGRRGTEAFF	TGTGCCAGCAGCAAAGGCGGGAGGAGGGGGACTGAAGCTTTCTTT
NA	TRBV7-2	once	TRBJ1-5	CASSLFRQPNQPQHF	TGTGCCAGCAGCTTATTCCGACAGCCGAATCAGCCCCAGCATTTT
TRBD1	TRBV9	NA	TRBJ1-1	CASGIGTANTEAFF	TGTGCCAGCGGTATCGGGACAGCGAACACTGAAGCTTTCTTT
TRBD2	TRBV10-3	NA	TRBJ2-5	CASRPGGKETQYF	TGTGCCAGCCGGCCGGGGGGTAAAGAGACCCAGTACTTC
NA	TRBV2	NA	TRBJ2-1	CASSHEAAMSSYNEQFF	TGTGCCAGCAGTCATGAGGCGGCCATGAGCTCCTACAATGAGCAGTTCTTC
TRBD1	TRBV15	NA	TRBJ2-1	CATSRDRGQYNEQFF	TGTGCCACCAGCAGAGACAGGGGGCAATACAATGAGCAGTTCTTC
NA	TRBV6-5	NA	TRBJ1-4	CASSSGLIKKLFF	TGTGCCAGCAGTTCGGGTCTGATAAAAAAACTGTTTTTT
TRBD1	TRBV18	NA	TRBJ1-1	CASSRDRERRGAFF	TGTGCCAGCTCCAGGGACAGGGAGCGGCGGGGAGCTTTCTTT
TRBD1	TRBV20-1	NA	TRBJ1-5	CSASLNRGLDQPQHF	TGCAGTGCTAGTCTAAACAGGGGGCTCGATCAGCCCCAGCATTTT
NA	TRBV7-3	NA	TRBJ1-2	CASSLSVGGGYTF	TGTGCCAGCAGCTTATCCGTGGGGGGTGGCTACACCTTC
TRBD1	TRBV5-4	NA	TRBJ1-1	CASSSQGAEAFF	TGTGCCAGCAGCTCACAGGGGGCTGAAGCTTTCTTT